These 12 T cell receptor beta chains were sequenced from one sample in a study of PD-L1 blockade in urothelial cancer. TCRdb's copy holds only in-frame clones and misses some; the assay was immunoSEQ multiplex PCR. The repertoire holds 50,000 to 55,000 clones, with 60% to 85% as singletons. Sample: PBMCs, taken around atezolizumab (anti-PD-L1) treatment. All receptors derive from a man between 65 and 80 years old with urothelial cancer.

This CDR3 reads CASIGRGHTGELFF. The CDR3 DNA reads as TGTGCCAGCATCGGGCGGGGACACACCGGGGAGCTGTTTTTT. V gene TRBV2 combines with J gene TRBJ2-2; TRBD2 might be the D (6 bases). Trimming pared 7 bases from V and 3 bases from J, leaving 12 bases between. CDR3 length equals 14 residues. The germline V gene encodes CDR1 SNHLY and CDR2 FYNNEI.

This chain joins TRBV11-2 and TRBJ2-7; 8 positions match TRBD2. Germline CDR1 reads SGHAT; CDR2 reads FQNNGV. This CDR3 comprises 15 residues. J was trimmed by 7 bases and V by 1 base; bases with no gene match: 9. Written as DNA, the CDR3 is TGTGCCAGCAGCTTAGTTGGACTAGCATATCGAGAGCAGTACTTC. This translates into CASSLVGLAYREQYF.

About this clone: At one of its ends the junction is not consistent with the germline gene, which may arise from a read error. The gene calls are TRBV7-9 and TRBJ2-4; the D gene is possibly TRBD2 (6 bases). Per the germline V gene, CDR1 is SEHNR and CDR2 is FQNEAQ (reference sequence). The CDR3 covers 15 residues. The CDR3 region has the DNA TGTGCCAGCAGCTCAGATCCTAGCGCCCCGCCCGTCGAGGACTTC. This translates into CASSSDPSAPPVEDF.

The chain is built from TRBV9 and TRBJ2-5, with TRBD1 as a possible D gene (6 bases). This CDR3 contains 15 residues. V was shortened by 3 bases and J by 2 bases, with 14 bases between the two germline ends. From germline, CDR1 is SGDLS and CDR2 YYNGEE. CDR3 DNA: TGTGCCAGCAGCGCCTCGGACAGAATACAAGAGACCCAGTACTTC. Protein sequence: CASSASDRIQETQYF.

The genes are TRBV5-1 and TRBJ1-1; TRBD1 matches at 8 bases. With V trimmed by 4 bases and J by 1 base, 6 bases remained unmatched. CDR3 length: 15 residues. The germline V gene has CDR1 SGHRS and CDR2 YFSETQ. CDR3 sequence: CASSLRTGRNTEAFF. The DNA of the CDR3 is TGCGCCAGCAGCCTCCGGACAGGGCGGAACACTGAAGCTTTCTTT.

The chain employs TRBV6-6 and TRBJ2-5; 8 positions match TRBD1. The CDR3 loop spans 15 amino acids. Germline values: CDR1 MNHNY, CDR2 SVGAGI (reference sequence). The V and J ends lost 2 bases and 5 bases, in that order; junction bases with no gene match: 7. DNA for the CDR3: TGTGCCAGCAGTTACCCCAGCAGGGGGCGTGAGACCCAGTACTTC. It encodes CASSYPSRGRETQYF.

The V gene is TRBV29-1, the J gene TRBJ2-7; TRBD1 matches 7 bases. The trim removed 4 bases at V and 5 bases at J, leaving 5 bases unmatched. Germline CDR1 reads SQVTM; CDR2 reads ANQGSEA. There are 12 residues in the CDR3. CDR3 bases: TGCAGCGTTGTCACAGGGGTCAACGAGCAGTACTTC. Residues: CSVVTGVNEQYF.

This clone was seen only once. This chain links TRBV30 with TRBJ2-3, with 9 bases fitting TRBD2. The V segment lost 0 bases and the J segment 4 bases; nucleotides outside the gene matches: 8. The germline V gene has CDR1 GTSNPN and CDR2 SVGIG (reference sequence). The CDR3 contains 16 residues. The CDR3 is CAWSVRAGGWADTQYF. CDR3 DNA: TGTGCCTGGAGTGTACGAGCGGGAGGATGGGCAGATACGCAGTATTTT. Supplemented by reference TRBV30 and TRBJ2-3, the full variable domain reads SQTIHQWPATLVQPVGSPLSLECTVEGTSNPNLYWYRQAAGRGLQLLFYSVGIGQISSEVPQNLSASRPQDRQFILSSKKLLLSDSGFYLCAWSVRAGGWADTQYFGPGTRLTVL.

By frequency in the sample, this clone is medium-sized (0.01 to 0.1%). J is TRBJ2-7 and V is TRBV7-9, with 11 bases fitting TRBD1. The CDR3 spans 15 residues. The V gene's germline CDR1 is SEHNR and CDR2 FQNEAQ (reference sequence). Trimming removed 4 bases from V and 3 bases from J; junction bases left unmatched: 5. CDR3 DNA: TGTGCCAGCAGCTCAGGGACAGGGGGTTTCTACGAGCAGTACTTC. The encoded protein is CASSSGTGGFYEQYF.

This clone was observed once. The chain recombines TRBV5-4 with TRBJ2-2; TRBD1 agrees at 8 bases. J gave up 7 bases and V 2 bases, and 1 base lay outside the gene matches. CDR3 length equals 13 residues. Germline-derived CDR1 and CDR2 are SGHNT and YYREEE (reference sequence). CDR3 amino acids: CASSLQGGGELFF. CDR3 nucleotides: TGTGCCAGCAGCTTACAGGGGGGCGGGGAGCTGTTTTTT.

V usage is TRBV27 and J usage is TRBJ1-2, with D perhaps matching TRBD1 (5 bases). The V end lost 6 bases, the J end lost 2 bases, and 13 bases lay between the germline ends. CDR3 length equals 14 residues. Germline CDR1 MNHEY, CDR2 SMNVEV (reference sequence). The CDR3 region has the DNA TGTGCCAGCAGACCCGGGACTGCGAACTATGGCTACACCTTC. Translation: CASRPGTANYGYTF.

DNA for the CDR3: TGTGCCAGCACCACCTCTGCGGGGGGTCAGCCCCAGCATTTT. Residues: CASTTSAGGQPQHF. The chain couples TRBV6-5 to TRBJ1-5, with TRBD1 as a possible D gene (5 bases). Germline CDR1 and CDR2: MNHEY and SVGAGI. V was clipped by 7 bases and J by 6 bases, with 16 bases between them. The CDR3 is 14 residues long.